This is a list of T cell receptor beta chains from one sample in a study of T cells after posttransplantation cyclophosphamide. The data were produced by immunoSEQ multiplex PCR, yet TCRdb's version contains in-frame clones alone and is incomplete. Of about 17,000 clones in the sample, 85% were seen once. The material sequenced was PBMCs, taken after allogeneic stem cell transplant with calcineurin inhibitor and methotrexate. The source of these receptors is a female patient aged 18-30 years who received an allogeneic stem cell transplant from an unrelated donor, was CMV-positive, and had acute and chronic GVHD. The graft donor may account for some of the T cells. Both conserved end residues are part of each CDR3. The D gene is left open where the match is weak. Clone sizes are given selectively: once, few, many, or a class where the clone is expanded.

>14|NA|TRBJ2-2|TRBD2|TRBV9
CASSPRGGTGELFF
TGTGCCAGCAGCCCCCGGGGGGGGACCGGGGAGCTGTTTTTT
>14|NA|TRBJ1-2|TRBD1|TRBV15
CATSSGGADYGYTF
TGTGCCACCAGTTCAGGGGGCGCGGACTATGGCTACACCTTC
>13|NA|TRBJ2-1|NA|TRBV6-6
CASSPFSYNEQFF
TGTGCCAGCAGCCCCTTCTCCTACAATGAGCAGTTCTTC
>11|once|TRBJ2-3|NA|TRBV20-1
CSAVLTDTQYF
TGCAGTGCTGTATTAACAGATACGCAGTATTTT
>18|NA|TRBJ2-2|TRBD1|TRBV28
CASSLPIGGTGGAGELFF
TGTGCCAGCAGTTTACCTATCGGAGGGACAGGGGGGGCCGGGGAGCTGTTTTTT
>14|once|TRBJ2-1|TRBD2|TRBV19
CASSITSGRDEQFF
TGTGCCAGTAGTATAACTAGCGGGAGGGATGAGCAGTTCTTC
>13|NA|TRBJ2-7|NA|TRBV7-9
CASSPPTGYEQYF
TGTGCCAGCAGCCCCCCGACAGGCTACGAGCAGTACTTC
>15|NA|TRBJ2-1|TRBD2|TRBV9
CASSGGTSIYNEQFF
TGTGCCAGCAGCGGCGGGACTAGTATATACAATGAGCAGTTCTTC
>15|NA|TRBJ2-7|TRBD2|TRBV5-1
CASSVTSGDSYEQYF
TGCGCCAGCAGCGTGACTAGCGGGGACTCCTACGAGCAGTACTTC
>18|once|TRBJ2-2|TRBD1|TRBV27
CASSLPRTGTANTGELFF
TGTGCCAGCAGTTTACCTCGAACCGGGACAGCGAACACCGGGGAGCTGTTTTTT
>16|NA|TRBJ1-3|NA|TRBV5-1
CASSPKGVEGGNTIYF
TGCGCCAGCAGCCCGAAAGGGGTGGAAGGTGGAAACACCATATATTTT
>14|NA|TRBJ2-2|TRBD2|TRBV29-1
CSAGEGSNTGELFF
TGCAGCGCTGGGGAGGGGTCGAACACCGGGGAGCTGTTTTTT
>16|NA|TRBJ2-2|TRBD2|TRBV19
CASSIDASGKTGELFF
TGTGCCAGTAGTATAGATGCTAGCGGGAAGACCGGGGAGCTGTTTTTT
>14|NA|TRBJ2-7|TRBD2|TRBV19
CASSFRTSGYEQYF
TGTGCCAGTAGTTTCCGGACTAGCGGCTACGAGCAGTACTTC
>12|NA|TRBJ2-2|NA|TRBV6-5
CASSSRAGELFF
TGTGCCAGCAGTTCTCGAGCCGGGGAGCTGTTTTTT
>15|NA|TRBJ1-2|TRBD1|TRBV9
CASSVGTGDRKGYTF
TGTGCCAGCAGCGTAGGGACAGGGGATCGTAAAGGCTACACCTTC
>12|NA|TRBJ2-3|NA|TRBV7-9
CASSLSSDTQYF
TGTGCCAGCAGCTTAAGCTCAGATACGCAGTATTTT
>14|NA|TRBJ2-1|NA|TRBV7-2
CASSLTGANNEQFF
TGTGCCAGCAGCTTGACGGGAGCTAACAATGAGCAGTTCTTC
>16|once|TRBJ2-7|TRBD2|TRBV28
CASSPAGTSGSYEQYF
TGTGCCAGCAGCCCAGCGGGGACTAGCGGTTCCTACGAGCAGTACTTC
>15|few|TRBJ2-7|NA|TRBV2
CASSGVGLISYEQYF
TGTGCCAGCAGTGGGGTGGGACTTATCTCCTACGAGCAGTACTTC
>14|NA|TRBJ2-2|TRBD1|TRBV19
CATKTGGDTGELFF
TGTGCCACCAAGACAGGGGGGGACACCGGGGAGCTGTTTTTT
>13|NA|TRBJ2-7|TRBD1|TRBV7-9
CASRQGQTYEQYF
TGTGCCAGCCGACAGGGCCAGACCTACGAGCAGTACTTC
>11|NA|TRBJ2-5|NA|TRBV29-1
CSVPDRKTQYF
TGCAGCGTCCCCGACAGGAAGACCCAGTACTTC
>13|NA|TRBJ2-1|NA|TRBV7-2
CASSSSAYNEQFF
TGTGCCAGCAGCTCCTCCGCCTACAATGAGCAGTTCTTC
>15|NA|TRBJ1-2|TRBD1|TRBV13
CASSPGTGRLDGYTF
TGTGCCAGCAGCCCCGGGACAGGGAGGCTTGATGGCTACACCTTC
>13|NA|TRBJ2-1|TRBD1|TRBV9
CASGTGGADEQFF
TGTGCCAGCGGGACAGGGGGCGCGGATGAGCAGTTCTTC
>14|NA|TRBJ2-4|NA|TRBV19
CASSMEGGVDIQYF
TGTGCCAGTAGTATGGAGGGGGGGGTGGACATTCAGTACTTC
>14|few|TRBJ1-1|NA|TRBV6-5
CASSPSGRGTEAFF
TGTGCCAGCAGCCCCTCGGGCCGGGGCACTGAAGCTTTCTTT
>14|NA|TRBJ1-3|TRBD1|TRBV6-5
CASSKQGTGNTIYF
TGTGCCAGCAGCAAACAGGGGACTGGAAACACCATATATTTT
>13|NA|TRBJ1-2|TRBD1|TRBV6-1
CASRTHRGYGYTF
TGTGCCAGCAGAACCCACAGGGGCTACGGCTACACCTTC
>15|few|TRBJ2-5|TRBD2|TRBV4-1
CASSHEAGGPETQYF
TGCGCCAGCAGCCACGAAGCGGGAGGGCCGGAGACCCAGTACTTC
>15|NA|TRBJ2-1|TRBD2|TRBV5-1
CASQRLAGTHNEQFF
TGCGCCAGCCAGAGACTAGCGGGGACCCACAATGAGCAGTTCTTC
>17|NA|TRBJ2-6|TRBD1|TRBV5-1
CASSLVWDRVGANVLTF
TGCGCCAGCAGCTTGGTGTGGGACAGGGTTGGGGCCAACGTCCTGACTTTC
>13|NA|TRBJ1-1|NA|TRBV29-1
CSVADGRYTEAFF
TGCAGCGTTGCGGACGGGAGGTACACTGAAGCTTTCTTT
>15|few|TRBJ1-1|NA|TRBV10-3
CAISVSGGENTEAFF
TGTGCCATCAGTGTATCGGGAGGGGAGAACACTGAAGCTTTCTTT
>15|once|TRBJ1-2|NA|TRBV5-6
CASSRGGEGNYGYTF
TGTGCCAGCAGCCGTGGGGGGGAGGGTAACTATGGCTACACCTTC
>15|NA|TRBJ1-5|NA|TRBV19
CASSMVSAGNQPQHF
TGTGCCAGTAGTATGGTATCGGCAGGTAATCAGCCCCAGCATTTT
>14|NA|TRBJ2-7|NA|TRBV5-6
CASSLTGDWFEQYF
TGTGCCAGCAGCTTGACAGGGGACTGGTTCGAGCAGTACTTC
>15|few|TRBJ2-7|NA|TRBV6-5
CASSYFGGQGGEQYF
TGTGCCAGCAGTTACTTTGGAGGCCAGGGGGGAGAGCAGTACTTC
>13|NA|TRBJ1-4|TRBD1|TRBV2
CASTGTGSEKLFF
TGTGCCAGCACGGGGACAGGGAGTGAAAAACTGTTTTTT
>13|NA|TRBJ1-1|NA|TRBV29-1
CSVEEWTGLEAFF
TGCAGCGTTGAGGAATGGACGGGGTTGGAAGCTTTCTTT
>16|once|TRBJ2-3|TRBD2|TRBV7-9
CASSSPIAGLTDTQYF
TGTGCCAGCAGCTCCCCGATAGCGGGTCTCACAGATACGCAGTATTTT
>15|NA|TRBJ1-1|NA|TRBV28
CASSVLWETNTEAFF
TGTGCCAGCAGTGTCCTATGGGAGACGAACACTGAAGCTTTCTTT
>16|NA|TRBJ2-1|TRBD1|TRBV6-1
CASSDWTGEGLHEQFF
TGTGCCAGCAGTGATTGGACAGGGGAGGGACTCCATGAGCAGTTCTTC
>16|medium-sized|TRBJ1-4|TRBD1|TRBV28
CASITGGPATNEKLFF
TGTGCCAGCATTACAGGGGGTCCCGCAACTAATGAAAAACTGTTTTTT
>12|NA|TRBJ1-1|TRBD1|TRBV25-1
CASSEPQGAAFF
TGTGCCAGCAGTGAACCCCAGGGGGCGGCTTTCTTT
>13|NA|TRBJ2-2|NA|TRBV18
CASWKGDTGELFF
TGTGCCAGCTGGAAGGGGGACACCGGGGAGCTGTTTTTT
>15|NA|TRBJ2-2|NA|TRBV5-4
CASSSPQANTGELFF
TGTGCCAGCAGCTCCCCCCAGGCGAACACCGGGGAGCTGTTTTTT
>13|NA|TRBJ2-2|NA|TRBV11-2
CASSLTDTGELFF
TGTGCCAGCAGCTTAACGGACACCGGGGAGCTGTTTTTT
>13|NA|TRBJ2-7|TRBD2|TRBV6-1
CASKGSGRYEQYF
TGTGCCAGCAAGGGGAGCGGGAGATACGAGCAGTACTTC
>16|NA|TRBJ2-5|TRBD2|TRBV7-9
CASSSRTSGPQETQYF
TGTGCCAGCAGCTCCCGGACTAGCGGTCCCCAAGAGACCCAGTACTTC